This T cell receptor beta chain derives from a study of blood T cell repertoires in COVID-19. On the study more broadly: Researchers got acute and convalescent COVID-19 samples from the United States, Italy and Spain. Sources were T cells, B-cell-depleted T cells, or PBMCs; the material itself was cDNA or gDNA.

The CDR3 contains 14 residues. Germline V gene sequence: CDR1 SGHNT, CDR2 YYREEE (reference sequence). V lost 1 base, J lost 5 bases, and 9 bases lay in between. Study processing details: It was from reference gene primer amplification that nucleated cell counts were estimated. Here immunoSEQ multiplex PCR was the method, and the copy in TCRdb shows in-frame clones only, minus some. D and trimming come from the DNA, and the V and J calls and clone size come from that table. The sample holds roughly 100,000 clones; more than 75% are singletons and the top ten take approximately 26%. The specimen sequenced was peripheral blood. The V and J genes are TRBV5-4 and TRBJ1-4; a possible D gene is TRBD1 (5 bases). The origin of this receptor is a man aged 60 to 75 with acute or convalescent COVID-19. The CDR3 coding sequence is TGTGCCAGCAGCTTGAAGGGGTTGAATGAAAAACTGTTTTTT. Protein: CASSLKGLNEKLFF.